The next 21 T cell receptor beta chains were all read from a single sample in a study of shared clonotypes between healthy human individuals. Only in-frame clones appear in the TCRdb table, and some are missing; sequencing was by immunoSEQ multiplex PCR. The sample holds roughly 2,500,000 clones, over 85% seen once. What was sequenced was naive CD4+ T cells from PBMCs. As for subset: CD45RA+ positively selected. The receptors were gathered from a man aged 18-30 years in good health. Some clones in this sample may be carry-over from other donors' samples.

This clone was seen just once. The chain couples TRBV28 to TRBJ2-7; tentatively, D is TRBD1 (6 bases). This CDR3 spans 13 amino acids. V was shortened by 5 bases and J by 6 bases, with 14 bases between the two germline ends. Germline-derived CDR1 and CDR2 are MDHEN and SYDVKM. Here the CDR3 reads CASSLNRVGEQYF. The CDR3 DNA sequence: TGTGCCAGCAGTCTCAACAGGGTCGGCGAGCAGTACTTC.

This rearrangement joins TRBV28 to TRBJ2-7; 9 bases are shared with TRBD2. CDR3 length: 15 amino acids. V lost 7 bases, J lost 2 bases, and 9 bases stayed unmatched. In germline, CDR1 is MDHEN, CDR2 SYDVKM. The CDR3 coding sequence is TGTGCCAGCACCCGAGCGGGAGGCCCCCCCTACGAGCAGTACTTC. Translated, it gives CASTRAGGPPYEQYF. Filled out from reference TRBV28 and TRBJ2-7, the complete variable domain reads DVKVTQSSRYLVKRTGEKVFLECVQDMDHENMFWYRQDPGLGLRLIYFSYDVKMKEKGDIPEGYSVSREKKERFSLILESASTNQTSMYLCASTRAGGPPYEQYFGPGTRLTVT.

The V call is TRBV9, the J call TRBJ1-6; TRBD1 aligns across 9 bases. V lost 3 bases and J lost 7; bases outside the gene matches: 11. Germline CDR1 SGDLS, CDR2 YYNGEE. The CDR3 has 17 amino acids. CDR3 sequence: CASSADADRGWNSPLHF. For the CDR3, the DNA is TGTGCCAGCAGCGCCGACGCGGACAGGGGTTGGAATTCACCCCTCCACTTT.

The rearrangement joins TRBV18 to TRBJ2-1; the match to TRBD2 covers 13 bases. Germline V gene sequence: CDR1 KGHSH, CDR2 LQKENI. V trimming: 6 bases; J trimming: 6 bases; junction bases outside the gene matches: 2. The CDR3 totals 14 residues. The CDR3 spells CASSGLAGPNEQFF. For the CDR3, the DNA is TGTGCCAGCTCGGGACTAGCGGGACCCAATGAGCAGTTCTTC.

V is TRBV5-1 and J is TRBJ1-1; 7 bases are a match to TRBD1. The V segment lost 7 bases and the J segment 3 bases; nucleotides outside the gene matches: 9. Germline-derived CDR1 and CDR2 are SGHRS and YFSETQ. The CDR3 covers 14 residues. CDR3 in amino acids: CASGRQGSDTEAFF. Written as DNA, the CDR3 is TGCGCCAGCGGTCGACAGGGCTCGGACACTGAAGCTTTCTTT.

The V gene is TRBV18, the J gene TRBJ2-5; D is unclear. The CDR3 loop spans 14 amino acids. Germline-derived CDR1 and CDR2 are KGHSH and LQKENI. V was shortened by 4 bases and J by 2 bases, with 11 bases between the two germline ends. CDR3 sequence: CASSRRNGQETQYF. The CDR3 coding sequence is TGTGCCAGCTCACGACGGAACGGTCAAGAGACCCAGTACTTC.

The rearrangement links TRBV6-4 to TRBJ1-2, with D possibly matching TRBD1 (5 bases). Trimming pared 6 bases from V and 6 bases from J, leaving 11 bases between. This CDR3 comprises 12 residues. Germline V gene lookup returns CDR1 MRHNA and CDR2 SNTAGT. CDR3 DNA: TGTGCCAGCAGGCAGGGTTTGCATGGCTACACCTTC. It translates to CASRQGLHGYTF.

The rearrangement links TRBV5-1 to TRBJ1-1, with 7 bases identical to TRBD1. The V gene end was trimmed by 0 bases and the J gene end by 0 bases; junction bases not matched to a gene: 5. The CDR3 consists of 16 residues. The germline V gene encodes CDR1 SGHRS and CDR2 YFSETQ. DNA for the CDR3: TGCGCCAGCAGCTTGGCCGGTGGGACAGTGAACACTGAAGCTTTCTTT. It specifies CASSLAGGTVNTEAFF. The entire variable domain, with the rest obtained from reference TRBV5-1 and TRBJ1-1, is as follows: KAGVTQTPRYLIKTRGQQVTLSCSPISGHRSVSWYQQTPGQGLQFLFEYFSETQRNKGNFPGRFSGRQFSNSRSEMNVSTLELGDSALYLCASSLAGGTVNTEAFFGQGTRLTVV.

The rearrangement links TRBV5-1 to TRBJ2-3; D remains unclear. Germline values: CDR1 SGHRS, CDR2 YFSETQ. The ends were cut back, 2 bases at V and 6 bases at J, with 13 bases in the middle. The CDR3 contains 14 residues. In DNA form, the CDR3 reads TGCGCCAGCAGCTTTCACAAGCCCGCGGATACGCAGTATTTT. This encodes CASSFHKPADTQYF. The full variable domain, its missing parts supplied by reference TRBV5-1 and TRBJ2-3, is KAGVTQTPRYLIKTRGQQVTLSCSPISGHRSVSWYQQTPGQGLQFLFEYFSETQRNKGNFPGRFSGRQFSNSRSEMNVSTLELGDSALYLCASSFHKPADTQYFGPGTRLTVL.

The chain recombines TRBV9 with TRBJ1-1; 8 bases map to TRBD1. Germline-derived CDR1 and CDR2 are SGDLS and YYNGEE. Unmatched junction bases numbered 3, after V lost 0 bases and J lost 2 bases. The CDR3 covers 15 residues. The CDR3 is CASSVDGTGNTEAFF. In DNA, the CDR3 is TGTGCCAGCAGCGTAGATGGGACAGGCAACACTGAAGCTTTCTTT.

The chain recombines TRBV7-9 with TRBJ2-7; the D gene is possibly TRBD2 (6 bases). Per the germline V gene, CDR1 is SEHNR and CDR2 is FQNEAQ (reference sequence). The CDR3 has 15 amino acids. The ends were cut back, 1 base at V and 2 bases at J, with 12 bases in the middle. The CDR3, as DNA: TGTGCCAGCAGCTTAGGCGGGACCGCCCCCTACGAGCAGTACTTC. This sequence encodes CASSLGGTAPYEQYF.

This chain connects TRBV29-1 to TRBJ2-3; a possible D gene is TRBD2 (5 bases). Germline CDR1 and CDR2: SQVTM and ANQGSEA. The CDR3 is 16 amino acids. V lost 1 base and J 0 bases, leaving 14 bases between the germline ends. CDR3 in amino acids: CSVEGYWTGSTDTQYF. The CDR3 DNA follows: TGCAGCGTTGAAGGGTACTGGACGGGGAGCACAGATACGCAGTATTTT.

The V gene is TRBV5-4, the J gene TRBJ1-1; tentatively, D is TRBD1 (6 bases). V was clipped by 4 bases and J by 2 bases, with 15 bases between them. There are 15 residues in the CDR3. Germline V gene lookup returns CDR1 SGHNT and CDR2 YYREEE (reference sequence). The CDR3 sequence: CASSLGKQGNTEAFF. CDR3 DNA sequence: TGTGCCAGCAGCCTGGGGAAACAGGGAAACACTGAAGCTTTCTTT.

V usage is TRBV5-1 and J usage is TRBJ2-3; D call uncertain. This CDR3 region has 15 residues. V dropped 4 bases and J dropped 4 bases, with 16 bases sitting between them. Germline-derived CDR1 and CDR2 are SGHRS and YFSETQ. CDR3 sequence: CASSGPDARADTQYF. The CDR3 nucleotides are TGCGCCAGCAGCGGGCCGGACGCACGCGCAGATACGCAGTATTTT.

This chain connects TRBV7-2 to TRBJ2-1, with 9 bases lining up with TRBD2. Germline trimming cut 3 bases from V and 6 bases from J; bases unmatched to any gene: 9. CDR1 is SGHTA, CDR2 FQGNSA, per germline. CDR3 length equals 16 residues. The CDR3 reads CASSFGGGRAFNEQFF. The CDR3 DNA sequence: TGTGCCAGCAGCTTCGGTGGCGGGAGGGCCTTCAATGAGCAGTTCTTC. The full variable domain, in which reference TRBV7-2 and TRBJ2-1 provide the parts outside the CDR3, is GAGVSQSPSNKVTEKGKDVELRCDPISGHTALYWYRQSLGQGLEFLIYFQGNSAPDKSGLPSDRFSAERTGGSVSTLTIQRTQQEDSAVYLCASSFGGGRAFNEQFFGPGTRLTVL.

Details on this clone: This sample also contains other DNA sequences that code for the same CDR3. V gene TRBV6-5 combines with J gene TRBJ2-3, with a tentative D call TRBD2 (6 bases). Germline V gives CDR1 MNHEY, CDR2 SVGAGI. The germline V and J ends were trimmed by 2 bases and 1 base, with 10 bases remaining between them. The length of the CDR3 is 15 residues. The CDR3 DNA is TGTGCCAGCAGTTACAGGACGGGAGGCACAGATACGCAGTATTTT. Protein: CASSYRTGGTDTQYF.

This clone has more than one count but fewer than ten. Additional DNA sequences in this sample encode the identical CDR3. The CDR3 DNA reads as TGTGCCAGCAGGACCGGGCCTATGAACACTGAAGCTTTCTTT. Its protein is CASRTGPMNTEAFF. This sequence joins TRBV28 and TRBJ1-1; D remains ambiguous. The V end was cut by 6 bases, the J end by 0 bases, with 11 bases between. The length of the CDR3 is 14 residues. Per germline, CDR1 MDHEN and CDR2 SYDVKM. The full variable domain, its missing parts supplied by reference TRBV28 and TRBJ1-1, is DVKVTQSSRYLVKRTGEKVFLECVQDMDHENMFWYRQDPGLGLRLIYFSYDVKMKEKGDIPEGYSVSREKKERFSLILESASTNQTSMYLCASRTGPMNTEAFFGQGTRLTVV.

The CDR3: CASSLPPAGYTF. The DNA for the CDR3 is TGCGCCAGCAGTCTTCCCCCGGCTGGCTACACCTTC. The J gene is TRBJ1-2, the V gene TRBV23-1; D is unclear. TRBV23-1 is assigned to the ORF class and has an uncertain function. The CDR3 sequence is 12 residues long. V lost 4 bases to trimming and J lost 7 bases, with 10 bases between them.

The chain is built from TRBV9 and TRBJ2-5, with 14 bases fitting TRBD2. Germline V CDR1 and CDR2: SGDLS, YYNGEE. J was trimmed by 4 bases and V by 0 bases; bases with no gene match: 5. The CDR3 is 17 residues long. The CDR3 protein is CASSVGGLAGETETQYF. CDR3 nucleotide sequence: TGTGCCAGCAGCGTAGGGGGACTAGCGGGAGAAACAGAGACCCAGTACTTC. The full variable domain, with the rest looked up from reference TRBV9 and TRBJ2-5, is DSGVTQTPKHLITATGQRVTLRCSPRSGDLSVYWYQQSLDQGLQFLIQYYNGEERAKGNILERFSAQQFPDLHSELNLSSLELGDSALYFCASSVGGLAGETETQYFGPGTRLLVL.

The chain joins TRBV30 to TRBJ2-5; TRBD2 matches at 7 bases. The length of the CDR3 is 13 residues. J lost 6 bases, V lost 5 bases, and 9 bases had no gene match. Looked up from germline, CDR1 is GTSNPN and CDR2 is SVGIG (reference sequence). CDR3 nucleotides: TGTGCCTGGCGCGACCCGGGAGGAAAGACCCAGTACTTC. The encoded protein is CAWRDPGGKTQYF.

This chain joins TRBV6-1 and TRBJ1-2; tentatively, D is TRBD1 (5 bases). This CDR3 comprises 13 residues. V gave up 2 bases and J gave up 9 bases, with 13 bases separating them. CDR1 and CDR2 (germline): MNHNS, SASEGT. In DNA form, the CDR3 reads TGTGCCAGCAGTGAACATTCCCAGGGCAGCTACACCTTC. It yields the protein CASSEHSQGSYTF.